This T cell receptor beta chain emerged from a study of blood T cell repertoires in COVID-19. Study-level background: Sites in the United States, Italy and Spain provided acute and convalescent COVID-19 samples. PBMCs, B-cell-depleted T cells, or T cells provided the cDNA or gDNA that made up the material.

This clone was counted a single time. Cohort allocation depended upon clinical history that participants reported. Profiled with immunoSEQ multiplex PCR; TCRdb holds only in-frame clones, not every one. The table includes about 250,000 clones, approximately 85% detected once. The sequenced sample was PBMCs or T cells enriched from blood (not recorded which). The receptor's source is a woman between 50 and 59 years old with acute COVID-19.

The CDR3 sequence: CARSPGTATLQNQPQHF. The DNA for the CDR3 is TGTGCCAGAAGCCCCGGGACAGCCACTCTCCAAAATCAGCCCCAGCATTTT. V gene TRBV5-3 combines with J gene TRBJ1-5, with 7 bases matching TRBD1. TRBV5-3 is recorded as an ORF, its role being uncertain. The length of the CDR3 is 17 residues. J lost 4 bases, V lost 4 bases, and 14 bases had no gene match.